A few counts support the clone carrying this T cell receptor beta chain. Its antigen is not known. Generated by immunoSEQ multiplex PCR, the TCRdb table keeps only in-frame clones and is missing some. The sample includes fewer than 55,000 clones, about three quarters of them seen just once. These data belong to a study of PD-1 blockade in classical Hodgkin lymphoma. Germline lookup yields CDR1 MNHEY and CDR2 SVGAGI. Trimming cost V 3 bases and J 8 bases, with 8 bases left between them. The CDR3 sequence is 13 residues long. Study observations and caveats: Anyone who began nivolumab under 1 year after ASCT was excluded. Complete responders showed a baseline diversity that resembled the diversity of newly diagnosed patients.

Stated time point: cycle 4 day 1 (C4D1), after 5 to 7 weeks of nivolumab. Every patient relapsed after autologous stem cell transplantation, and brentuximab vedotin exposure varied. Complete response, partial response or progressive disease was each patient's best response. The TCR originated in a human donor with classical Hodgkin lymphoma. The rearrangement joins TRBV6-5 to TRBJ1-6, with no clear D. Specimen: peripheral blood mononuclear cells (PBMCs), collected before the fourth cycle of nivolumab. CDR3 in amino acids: CASSYMEDSPLHF. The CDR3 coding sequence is TGTGCCAGCAGTTATATGGAGGATTCACCCCTCCACTTT.